The clone carrying this T cell receptor (beta chain) has only a few counts. As yet, its antigen is unknown. The PCR employed 60 Vbeta primers together with 13 Jbeta primers. In the original analysis: It was a later analysis that counted roughly 80 million unique TCR beta chains, of which some 12 million were shared. Profiled with immunoSEQ multiplex PCR; TCRdb holds only in-frame clones, not every one. That table supplies the V and J calls and clone size; D and trimming were determined from the DNA. The sample includes 150,000 or so clones, about 80% seen only once; the top ten take over 13%. The sample originates from a study of cytomegalovirus exposure and HLA in healthy donors. Regarding the study as a whole: From TCR beta sequences, most subjects' HLA-A and HLA-B alleles were reportedly predicted accurately. In a later analysis, a genetic analysis reported fewer productive-TCR N-insertions in an Asian-associated ancestry cluster than the cohort average.

Germline V gene lookup returns CDR1 KGHSH and CDR2 LQKENI. Losses at the gene ends were 3 bases for V and 1 base for J; bases not matched to a gene: 3. This CDR3 spans 14 amino acids. This chain joins TRBV18 and TRBJ2-7; TRBD1 agrees at 7 bases. The receptor's source is a woman aged 40 to 50 in good health and CMV-seronegative. The specimen sequenced was PBMCs. CDR3: CASSPRQGSYEQYF. CDR3 coding DNA: TGTGCCAGCTCACCCCGACAGGGATCCTACGAGCAGTACTTC.